A single sample is the source of the 22 T cell receptor beta chains below, sequenced in a study of blood T cell repertoires in COVID-19. TCRdb keeps only in-frame clones here, not all; method: immunoSEQ multiplex PCR. The table lists about 210,000 clones, about 88% of them singletons. The sample taken for sequencing was peripheral blood. The source is a man aged 70-80 years with acute or convalescent COVID-19.

The rearrangement joins TRBV7-2 to TRBJ2-2; tentatively, D is TRBD2 (5 bases). Deletions cut 4 bases from V and 3 bases from J, with 12 bases between. CDR1 SGHTA and CDR2 FQGNSA come from the germline V gene. The length of the CDR3 is 15 residues. In DNA form, the CDR3 reads TGTGCCAGCAGCTCGAACGACTATCACACCGGGGAGCTGTTTTTT. Amino acids: CASSSNDYHTGELFF. The variable domain in full, completed from reference TRBV7-2 and TRBJ2-2, reads GAGVSQSPSNKVTEKGKDVELRCDPISGHTALYWYRQSLGQGLEFLIYFQGNSAPDKSGLPSDRFSAERTGGSVSTLTIQRTQQEDSAVYLCASSSNDYHTGELFFGEGSRLTVL.

The chain combines TRBV19 with TRBJ2-3, with 7 bases identical to TRBD2. V shed 3 bases, J shed 1 base, and the junction held 1 base outside the gene matches. This CDR3 contains 14 residues. The germline CDR1 and CDR2 sequences are LNHDA and SQIVND (reference sequence). The CDR3 reads CASSMSGGTDTQYF. The CDR3 nucleotides read TGTGCCAGTAGTATGAGCGGGGGCACAGATACGCAGTATTTT.

This chain joins TRBV5-4 and TRBJ1-4, with a possible D match to TRBD1 (6 bases). Germline-derived CDR1 and CDR2 are SGHNT and YYREEE (reference sequence). V lost 0 bases, J lost 5 bases, and 11 bases lay in between. The CDR3 sequence is 15 residues long. The CDR3 is CASSLEGDKNEKLFF. The CDR3 DNA reads as TGTGCCAGCAGCTTGGAGGGGGACAAGAATGAAAAACTGTTTTTT.

The chain employs TRBV11-3 and TRBJ2-5; 7 bases are a match to TRBD2. The length of the CDR3 is 15 residues. The ends lost 6 bases at V and 1 base at J; junction bases unmatched: 8. CDR1 and CDR2 from the germline V gene are SGHNT and YENEEA. The CDR3 sequence is CASSLGGSPQETQYF. CDR3 sequence (DNA): TGTGCCAGCAGTCTCGGCGGGAGCCCCCAAGAGACCCAGTACTTC.

This chain connects TRBV3-1 (or the pseudogene TRBV3-2) to TRBJ2-2; D not resolved. In germline, CDR1 is LGHDT, CDR2 YNNKEL (reference sequence). V gave up 1 base and J gave up 7 bases, with 7 bases separating them. CDR3 length: 13 amino acids. In DNA, the CDR3 is TGTGCCAGCAGCCAAGCGCGCGGCGGGGAGCTGTTTTTT. Its protein is CASSQARGGELFF.

V is TRBV9 and J is TRBJ1-1; weak D call: TRBD1 (6 bases). Deletions cut 0 bases from V and 0 bases from J, with 15 bases between. The CDR3 loop spans 17 amino acids. From germline, CDR1 is SGDLS and CDR2 YYNGEE. CDR3 nucleotides: TGTGCCAGCAGCGTAGGGGTATCAGGGGCAATGAACACTGAAGCTTTCTTT. It yields the protein CASSVGVSGAMNTEAFF.

J is TRBJ1-5 and V is TRBV19, with D possibly TRBD1 on 5 matching bases. The germline gives CDR1 LNHDA, CDR2 SQIVND (reference sequence). V lost 7 bases and J 4 bases, leaving 17 bases between the germline ends. CDR3 length: 15 amino acids. The CDR3 region has the DNA TGTGCCAGTACCCGAATGGGGGGAGCGAATCAGCCCCAGCATTTT. Translation gives CASTRMGGANQPQHF.

The CDR3 reads CASSLRGTEAFF. DNA of the CDR3: TGTGCCAGCAGTTTAAGGGGGACTGAAGCTTTCTTT. The chain links TRBV12-3 or TRBV12-4 to TRBJ1-1, with D possibly TRBD1 on 6 matching bases. V gave up 2 bases and J gave up 5 bases, with 6 bases separating them. There are 12 residues in the CDR3.

This CDR3 reads CASTGLSGNTIYF. Written as DNA, the CDR3 is TGTGCCAGCACCGGACTCTCTGGAAACACCATATATTTT. The chain recombines TRBV6-6 with TRBJ1-3, with D uncertain. Trimming removed 7 bases at V and 0 bases at J, with 7 bases between. The CDR3 length is 13 residues. CDR1 is MNHNY, CDR2 SVGAGI, per germline (reference sequence).

The rearrangement links TRBV6-1 to TRBJ2-4; 9 nucleotides align to TRBD2. Germline V lookup: CDR1 MNHNS, CDR2 SASEGT. The CDR3 runs 20 residues. J lost 7 bases, V lost 0 bases, and 19 bases had no gene match. CDR3 coding DNA: TGTGCCAGCAGTGAAGCCCCCGGCTTAGCGGGAGATTCGTCAAAGAACATTCAGTACTTC. Residues: CASSEAPGLAGDSSKNIQYF.

This clone was observed once. V and J are TRBV6-2 or TRBV6-3 and TRBJ2-7, with D perhaps TRBD1 (5 bases). The germline CDR1 and CDR2 sequences are MNHEY and SVGEGT. CDR3 length: 13 amino acids. The V end lost 6 bases, the J end lost 1 base, and 10 bases lay between the germline ends. CDR3 residues: CASSHPGSYEQYF. CDR3 in DNA: TGTGCCAGCAGCCACCCAGGGTCCTACGAGCAGTACTTC.

J is TRBJ2-7 and V is TRBV15; the D is unclear. Looked up from germline, CDR1 is LNHNV and CDR2 is YYDKDF (reference sequence). The CDR3 is made up of 14 amino acids. Trimming cost V 5 bases and J 2 bases, with 13 bases left between them. Written as DNA, the CDR3 is TGTGCCACCAGCCGGGTTTCGTTCCCCTACGAGCAGTACTTC. It is translated as CATSRVSFPYEQYF.

The genes are TRBV7-2 and TRBJ2-2; D call uncertain. This CDR3 comprises 12 residues. V lost 3 bases and J lost 7, with 6 bases in between. The germline CDR1 and CDR2 sequences are SGHTA and FQGNSA. CDR3 sequence reads: CASSFEVGELFF. The CDR3 nucleotides read TGTGCCAGCAGCTTTGAGGTCGGGGAGCTGTTTTTT.

This clone showed up just a few times. The chain joins TRBV6-6 to TRBJ2-2; maybe TRBD2 (6 bases). Trimming cost V 5 bases and J 7 bases, with 23 bases left between them. This CDR3 has 17 amino acids. Per the germline V gene, CDR1 is MNHNY and CDR2 is SVGAGI (reference sequence). This CDR3 is CASSPGQKGPGSGELFF. CDR3 coding DNA: TGTGCCAGCAGTCCCGGACAAAAGGGGCCCGGGAGCGGGGAGCTGTTTTTT.

The CDR3 region has the DNA TGTGCCAGCAGCCAAGCCAGCGCGGGGCCCGGGGAGCTGTTTTTT. Its protein is CASSQASAGPGELFF. The chain links TRBV3-1 (or the pseudogene TRBV3-2) to TRBJ2-2; TRBD2 is a possible D gene (6 bases). The CDR3 runs to 15 residues. Trimming removed 1 base from V and 6 bases from J, with 12 bases in between. CDR1 is LGHDT and CDR2 is YNNKEL in the germline V gene (reference sequence).

The chain links TRBV2 to TRBJ2-7; D is undetermined. The CDR3 contains 13 residues. V was shortened by 7 bases and J by 0 bases, with 10 bases between the two germline ends. Germline lookup yields CDR1 SNHLY and CDR2 FYNNEI. This CDR3 reads CASNNRFSYEQYF. CDR3 bases: TGTGCCAGCAACAACAGATTCTCCTACGAGCAGTACTTC.

CDR3: CASSWYQGSKNIQYF. The CDR3 nucleotides read TGTGCCAGCAGCTGGTACCAGGGATCCAAAAACATTCAGTACTTC. The rearrangement uses TRBV5-4 and TRBJ2-4; maybe TRBD1 (5 bases). The CDR3 runs to 15 residues. Germline lookup yields CDR1 SGHNT and CDR2 YYREEE (reference sequence). Deletions cut 3 bases from V and 2 bases from J, with 12 bases between.

This clone came up once. This chain's CDR3 is CASSAGDREYQPQHF. The CDR3 DNA reads as TGTGCCAGCAGTGCTGGGGACAGGGAATATCAGCCCCAGCATTTT. The genes are TRBV25-1 and TRBJ1-5, with TRBD1 matching over 9 bases. J was trimmed by 5 bases and V by 4 bases; bases with no gene match: 6. Germline CDR1 MGHDK, CDR2 SYGVNS. CDR3 length equals 15 residues.

This chain uses TRBV28 with TRBJ1-1, with D possibly being TRBD1 (6 bases). Trimming removed 6 bases at V and 1 base at J, with 12 bases between. The CDR3 covers 14 residues. Germline V gives CDR1 MDHEN, CDR2 SYDVKM. The CDR3 region is CASRNRDTNTEAFF. The DNA for the CDR3 is TGTGCCAGCAGGAACCGGGACACGAACACTGAAGCTTTCTTT.

The rearrangement joins TRBV5-4 to TRBJ1-2; D might be TRBD1 (5 bases). The CDR3 is made up of 13 amino acids. V was shortened by 1 base and J by 7 bases, with 11 bases between the two germline ends. Per the germline V gene, CDR1 is SGHNT and CDR2 is YYREEE (reference sequence). The CDR3 region is CASSLQGSIGYTF. The CDR3 nucleotides read TGTGCCAGCAGCTTGCAGGGTTCAATTGGCTACACCTTC.

The chain carries TRBV28 and TRBJ2-2; 15 bases are a match to TRBD2. Germline values: CDR1 MDHEN, CDR2 SYDVKM. V shed 7 bases, J shed 0 bases, and the junction held 9 bases outside the gene matches. This CDR3 region has 19 residues. CDR3 sequence (DNA): TGTGCCAGCACCAAACCGGGACTAGCGGGAGGAACGAACACCGGGGAGCTGTTTTTT. It codes for CASTKPGLAGGTNTGELFF.

The chain couples TRBV6-5 to TRBJ2-1; 9 bases line up with TRBD1. Germline V gives CDR1 MNHEY, CDR2 SVGAGI. Losses at the gene ends were 6 bases for V and 7 bases for J; bases not matched to a gene: 10. This CDR3 is 15 amino acids long. CDR3 DNA: TGTGCCAGCAGCCGAACCGGGACAGGGAGGAATGAGCAGTTCTTC. Amino acids: CASSRTGTGRNEQFF.